Listed here are 18 T cell receptor beta chains from one sample, sequenced in a study of blood T cells in healthy people across ages (dated by TCRdb to between 2014 and 2017). The library was generated by 5' RACE. TCRdb shows the sequencer as Illumina HiSeq 2500. A second about 6 to 11 cycle PCR used a sample-barcoded 5' primer and a J-beta primer mix. TCRdb trimmed public reads at Q25 via fastp, called clones via MiXCR and kept in-frame beta chains. Rows are unified per CDR3 protein, each entry keeping the most common DNA and genes. A total of more than 650,000 distinct CDR3 sequences appear in this sample, about 55% of them only once. The ten most abundant clones make up 41% of the sample. Sequencing was performed on blood. These receptors were taken from a man older than 75 in good health.

About this clonotype: Since a much larger clone is just one base distant, this may be a read error. The chain uses TRBV7-2 and TRBJ2-7, with D perhaps TRBD2 (5 bases). Looked up from germline, CDR1 is SGHTA and CDR2 is FQGNSA. The CDR3 runs 14 residues. The CDR3: CACSLGGITYEQYF. The CDR3 DNA follows: TGTGCCTGCAGCTTAGGAGGAATCACCTACGAGCAGTACTTC.

This chain uses TRBV7-2 with TRBJ2-7; TRBD2 agrees at 9 bases. The CDR3 covers 18 residues. Unmatched junction bases numbered 13, after V lost 1 base and J lost 3 bases. Per germline, CDR1 SGHTA and CDR2 FQGNSA. For the CDR3, the DNA is TGTGCCAGCAGCTTAGACGGTTTTGGACTAGCGTTGCTCTACGAGCAGTACTTC. Protein sequence: CASSLDGFGLALLYEQYF.

The V gene is TRBV30, the J gene TRBJ2-2; a weak D match, TRBD1 (5 bases). Germline V gene lookup returns CDR1 GTSNPN and CDR2 SVGIG (reference sequence). This CDR3 comprises 13 residues. Trimming took off 4 bases at V and 5 bases at J, with 11 bases between the two ends. The CDR3 coding sequence is TGTGCCTGGACAGGGAAGAGTACCGGGGAGCTGTTTTTT. Translating it yields CAWTGKSTGELFF.

The J gene is TRBJ2-3, the V gene TRBV9; D call uncertain. Germline V lookup: CDR1 SGDLS, CDR2 YYNGEE. V lost 0 bases, J lost 0 bases, and 8 bases lay in between. The CDR3 consists of 15 residues. The CDR3 reads CASSVGTVSTDTQYF. The CDR3 DNA reads TGTGCCAGCAGCGTAGGCACCGTTAGCACAGATACGCAGTATTTT.

The gene calls are TRBV7-3 and TRBJ2-1; TRBD2 matches at 12 bases. Germline V lookup: CDR1 SGHTA, CDR2 FQGTGA. This CDR3 spans 18 amino acids. The J segment lost 4 bases and the V segment lost 5 bases, leaving 12 bases of the junction unmatched. CDR3 sequence: CASSHTSGLAGSYNEQFF. CDR3 nucleotide sequence: TGTGCCAGCAGCCATACATCGGGACTAGCGGGCTCATACAATGAGCAGTTCTTC.

This chain links TRBV5-6 with TRBJ2-3; 13 nucleotides agree with TRBD2. The CDR3 extends over 16 amino acids. V trimming: 3 bases; J trimming: 5 bases; junction bases outside the gene matches: 6. The germline V gene has CDR1 SGHDT and CDR2 YYEEEE. CDR3 DNA sequence: TGTGCCAGCAGCTCCCGGACTAGCGGGAGAGGAGATACGCAGTATTTT. Residues: CASSSRTSGRGDTQYF.

The chain uses TRBV7-2 and TRBJ2-7; D is uncertain. The ends were cut back, 1 base at V and 5 bases at J, with 12 bases in the middle. This CDR3 is built from 14 residues. The V gene's germline CDR1 is SGHTA and CDR2 FQGNSA. CDR3 in amino acids: CASSLVEAVNEQYF. The CDR3 region has the DNA TGTGCCAGCAGCTTAGTAGAGGCGGTCAACGAGCAGTACTTC.

This clonotype has only a few counts. The J gene is TRBJ2-4, the V gene TRBV12-3 or TRBV12-4; D may be TRBD1 (6 bases). The DNA end lines up better with TRBJ2-7; the J call may be wrong. The CDR3 consists of 16 residues. Here the CDR3 reads CASSLRPGQDPGEQYF. CDR3 DNA: TGTGCCAGCAGTCTGCGTCCGGGACAAGATCCGGGCGAGCAGTACTTC.

This clonotype was counted once. This chain uses TRBV2 with TRBJ1-4; D gene unclear. There are 12 residues in the CDR3. The V gene's germline CDR1 is SNHLY and CDR2 FYNNEI. V was trimmed by 6 bases and J by 9 bases, leaving 11 bases between them. The CDR3 coding sequence is TGTGCCAGCAGCCCCCGGGAGAAAAAACTGTTTTTT. Translation: CASSPREKKLFF.

In this sample, this clonotype turned up a few times. This rearrangement joins TRBV27 to TRBJ2-3; 15 nucleotides agree with TRBD2. The CDR3 has 19 amino acids. The V gene's germline CDR1 is MNHEY and CDR2 SMNVEV (reference sequence). V trimming: 6 bases; J trimming: 1 base; junction bases outside the gene matches: 11. The CDR3 DNA reads as TGTGCCAGCAGCGGGACTAGCGGGAGGTTCCCATATCGCACAGATACGCAGTATTTT. Protein: CASSGTSGRFPYRTDTQYF.

The chain is built from TRBV4-1 and TRBJ2-5, with a weak D call TRBD1 (5 bases). The germline V gene has CDR1 MGHRA and CDR2 YSYEKL. Trimming left V 2 bases short and J 3 bases short, with 22 bases between. The CDR3 spans 18 residues. The CDR3 region is CASSQRWQGVGLEETQYF. As DNA, the CDR3 is TGCGCCAGCAGCCAAAGGTGGCAGGGCGTGGGGTTGGAAGAGACCCAGTACTTC.

V and J are TRBV3-1 and TRBJ1-2, with no clear D. The germline V gene encodes CDR1 LGHDT and CDR2 YNNKEL (reference sequence). CDR3 size: 13 residues. With 4 bases removed from V and 7 bases from J, the gap between germline ends came to 13 bases. CDR3 in DNA: TGTGCCAGCAGCCCCGGTACGGTTGGTGGCTACACCTTC. Its translation is CASSPGTVGGYTF.

This clonotype was picked up a small number of times. The V gene is TRBV7-2, the J gene TRBJ2-3; 7 nucleotides match TRBD2. Trimming at V came to 2 bases and at J to 6 bases, leaving 5 bases not matched to a gene. Germline assignment: CDR1 SGHTA and CDR2 FQGNSA. The CDR3 sequence is 14 residues long. The CDR3 region is CASSLLGGSDTQYF. In nucleotides, the CDR3 is TGTGCCAGCAGCTTACTCGGCGGGAGCGATACGCAGTATTTT.

The V and J genes are TRBV29-1 and TRBJ1-2, with a weak D call TRBD1 (5 bases). This CDR3 comprises 17 residues. V was pared by 6 bases and J by 4 bases, with 27 bases between. The V gene's germline CDR1 is SQVTM and CDR2 ANQGSEA. CDR3: CSVLGGLAREDGYGYTF. The CDR3 bases are TGCAGCGTGTTGGGGGGATTGGCCAGGGAAGACGGCTATGGCTACACCTTC.

The chain combines TRBV25-1 with TRBJ2-7; TRBD1 matches at 9 bases. Germline CDR1 MGHDK, CDR2 SYGVNS. With 6 bases clipped from V and 7 bases from J, the junction kept 7 bases outside the gene matches. The CDR3 runs to 13 residues. The DNA for the CDR3 is TGTGCCAGCAGGGCACAGGGGGCCTGGGAGCAGTACTTC. Amino acid sequence: CASRAQGAWEQYF.

The gene calls are TRBV21-1 and TRBJ1-2; TRBD1, as called in the table, went unchecked against the DNA. TRBV21-1 is labeled a pseudogene. This CDR3 spans 15 amino acids. The CDR3 DNA sequence: TGTGCCAGCAGCAAAGCGCTGACAGGTCGCTCGGGCTACACCTTC. It specifies CASSKALTGRSGYTF.

The table lists this clonotype with a count of one. The V gene is TRBV7-2, the J gene TRBJ1-5; D might be TRBD1 (6 bases). Trimming cost V 6 bases and J 0 bases, with 12 bases left between them. The CDR3 covers 15 residues. Per germline, CDR1 SGHTA and CDR2 FQGNSA. The CDR3, as DNA: TGTGCCAGCAGAGCAGGGGTCAATAGCAATCAGCCCCAGCATTTT. Amino acids: CASRAGVNSNQPQHF.

This clonotype has a handful of counts. The CDR3 loop reads CSVATGTSGNEQFF. The CDR3 DNA reads as TGCAGCGTTGCGACCGGGACTAGCGGGAATGAGCAGTTCTTC. V usage is TRBV29-1 and J usage is TRBJ2-1; 12 bases align to TRBD2. V lost 4 bases and J lost 7; bases outside the gene matches: 5. The CDR3 covers 14 residues. Per the germline V gene, CDR1 is SQVTM and CDR2 is ANQGSEA.